This entry describes one T cell receptor beta chain. One end of the junction fails to match germline, which may point to a read error. Germline CDR1 and CDR2: SGDLS and YYNGEE. The CDR3 is 14 amino acids. The data stem from a study of blood T cells in healthy people across ages. It was with a sample-barcoded 5' primer and a J-beta primer mix that a second PCR of roughly 6 to 11 cycles was run. TCRdb fed the 5' RACE reads into MiXCR, producing one record per CDR3 protein. Among about 1,000,000 distinct CDR3 sequences listed, around 45% were seen once. The J gene is TRBJ2-7, the V gene TRBV9, with D tentatively TRBD1 (5 bases). Material for sequencing was blood. The origin of this receptor is a woman aged 60-75 years in good health. The CDR3 bases are TGTGCCAACAGCCTCGACTTAGTCCCAGGGGAGCAGTACTTC. This translates into CANSLDLVPGEQYF.